This T cell receptor (beta chain) comes out of a study of blood T cell repertoires in COVID-19. The CDR3 sequence is 13 residues long. In germline, CDR1 is LNHDA, CDR2 SQIVND (reference sequence). V was cut by 3 bases and J by 8 bases, with 13 bases left in between. Assay: immunoSEQ multiplex PCR; the TCRdb copy retains only in-frame clones and omits some. The data hold 280,000 or so clones, with approximately 84% observed a single time. The receptor's source is a woman in her thirties who had recovered from COVID-19. The sample was peripheral blood. The chain links TRBV19 to TRBJ1-1, with D possibly being TRBD1 (6 bases). CDR3 sequence: CASSIAPGGEAFF. The CDR3 DNA is TGTGCCAGTAGTATCGCCCCTGGGGGCGAAGCTTTCTTT.